The source of this T cell receptor beta chain is a study of blood T cell repertoires in COVID-19. Some clones are missing from TCRdb's copy, which holds only in-frame ones; the method was immunoSEQ multiplex PCR. The data contain about 200,000 clones, around 85% of them seen just once; the ten biggest clones take up roughly 5%. V shed 2 bases and J 4 bases; nucleotides not matched to a gene: 3. CDR1 KGHSH and CDR2 LQKENI come from the germline V gene. This CDR3 is 17 amino acids long. The sequence was obtained from a human donor in a cohort sampled during active COVID-19. The sample comprised peripheral blood. V usage is TRBV18 and J usage is TRBJ2-1; 15 bases are shared with TRBD2. CDR3 sequence (DNA): TGTGCCAGCTCACCAGGACTAGCGGGAGGGTATTACAATGAGCAGTTCTTC. This sequence encodes CASSPGLAGGYYNEQFF. The whole variable domain, remainder taken from reference TRBV18 and TRBJ2-1, is NAGVMQNPRHLVRRRGQEARLRCSPMKGHSHVYWYRQLPEEGLKFMVYLQKENIIDESGMPKERFSAEFPKEGPSILRIQQVVRGDSAAYFCASSPGLAGGYYNEQFFGPGTRLTVL.